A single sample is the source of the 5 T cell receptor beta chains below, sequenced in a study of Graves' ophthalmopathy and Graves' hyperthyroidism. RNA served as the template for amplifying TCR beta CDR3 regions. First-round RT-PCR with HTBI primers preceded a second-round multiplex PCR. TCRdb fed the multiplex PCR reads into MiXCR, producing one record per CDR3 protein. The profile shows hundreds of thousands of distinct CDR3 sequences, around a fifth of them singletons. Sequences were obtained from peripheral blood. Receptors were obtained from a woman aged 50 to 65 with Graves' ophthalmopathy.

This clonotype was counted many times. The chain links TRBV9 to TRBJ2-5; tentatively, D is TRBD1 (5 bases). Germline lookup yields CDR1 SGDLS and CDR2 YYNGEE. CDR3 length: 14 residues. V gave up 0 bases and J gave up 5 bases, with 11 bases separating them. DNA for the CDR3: TGTGCCAGCAGCGTAGCTTACAGGTGGGAGACCCAGTACTTC. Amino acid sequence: CASSVAYRWETQYF.

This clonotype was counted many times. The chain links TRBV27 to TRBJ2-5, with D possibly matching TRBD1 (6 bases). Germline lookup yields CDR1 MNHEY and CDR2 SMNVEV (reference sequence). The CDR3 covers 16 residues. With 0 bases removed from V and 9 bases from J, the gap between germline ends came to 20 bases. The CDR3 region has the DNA TGTGCCAGCAGTTTATCGCCCGGGACACGAATACGGGCCCAGTACTTC. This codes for CASSLSPGTRIRAQYF.

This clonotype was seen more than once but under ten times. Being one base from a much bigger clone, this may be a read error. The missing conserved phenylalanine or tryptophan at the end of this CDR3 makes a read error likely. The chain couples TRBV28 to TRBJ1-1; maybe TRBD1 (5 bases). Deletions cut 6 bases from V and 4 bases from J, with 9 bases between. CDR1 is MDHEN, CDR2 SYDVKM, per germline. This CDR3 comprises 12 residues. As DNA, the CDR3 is TGTGCCAGCAGGGTCCAGGGCACTGAAGCTTTCATT. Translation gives CASRVQGTEAFI.

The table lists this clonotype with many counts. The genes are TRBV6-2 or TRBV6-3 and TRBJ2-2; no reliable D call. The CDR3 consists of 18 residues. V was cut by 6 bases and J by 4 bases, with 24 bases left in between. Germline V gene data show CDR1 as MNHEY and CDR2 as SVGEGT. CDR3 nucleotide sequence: TGTGCCAGCAGGTCCGGAGCCGCCAGCCCCGTGACCACCGGGGAGCTGTTTTTT. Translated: CASRSGAASPVTTGELFF.

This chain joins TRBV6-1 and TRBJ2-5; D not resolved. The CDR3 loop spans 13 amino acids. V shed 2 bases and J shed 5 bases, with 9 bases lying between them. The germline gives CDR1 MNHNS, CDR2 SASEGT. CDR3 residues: CASSEIEGETQYF. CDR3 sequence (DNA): TGTGCCAGCAGTGAAATTGAAGGGGAGACCCAGTACTTC.